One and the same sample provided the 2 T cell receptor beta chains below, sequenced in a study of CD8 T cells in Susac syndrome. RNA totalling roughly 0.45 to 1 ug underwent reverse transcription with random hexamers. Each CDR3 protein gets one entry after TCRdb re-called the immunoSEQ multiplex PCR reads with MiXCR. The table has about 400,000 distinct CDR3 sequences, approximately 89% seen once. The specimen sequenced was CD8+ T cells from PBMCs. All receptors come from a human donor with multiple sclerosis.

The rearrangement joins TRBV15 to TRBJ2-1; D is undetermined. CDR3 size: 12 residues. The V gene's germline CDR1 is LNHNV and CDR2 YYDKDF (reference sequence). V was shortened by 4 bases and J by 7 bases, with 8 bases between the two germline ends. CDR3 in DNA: TGTGCCACCAGCACCTTATTTAATGAGCAGTTCTTC. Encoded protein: CATSTLFNEQFF.

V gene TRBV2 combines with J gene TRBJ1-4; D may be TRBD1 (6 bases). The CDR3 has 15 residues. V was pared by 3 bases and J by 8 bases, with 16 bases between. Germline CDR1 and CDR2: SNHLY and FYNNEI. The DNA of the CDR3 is TGTGCCAGCAGTGACTGGGAGGGGGAGGCAGAAAAACTGTTTTTT. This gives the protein CASSDWEGEAEKLFF.